This T cell receptor beta chain was identified during a study of beta chain features in type 1 diabetes (dated by TCRdb to 2017 to 2018). Broadly, across the study: Patients and healthy donors did not differ in mean age, gender distribution, total cell number or subset yield. A total of just under 110,000,000 sorted cells were examined across all samples, and RNA yield correlated strongly with the number of cells per subset. Regulatory and stem cell-like memory subsets were isolated from only 8 patients and roughly eight healthy donors, whereas naive and central memory subsets came from all 30 or so donors. The study compared the TCRB repertoires of sorted circulating CD4+ T cell subsets in recently diagnosed type 1 diabetes patients with those in matched healthy donors.

The entire amount of isolated RNA was reverse transcribed using the High Capacity cDNA Reverse Transcription Kit, so the sequenced TCRB transcripts were expressed ones. Naive, central memory and regulatory T cell samples underwent deep immunoSEQ sequencing, averaging approximately 3.5 million total reads per sample. Sorted cells were lysed in RLT buffer, and RNA was extracted using DNase-treated RNeasy Micro or Mini kits according to cell number. To prevent cross-contamination, each cell subset was processed individually, whereas patient and healthy donor samples were processed jointly. The immunoSEQ multiplex PCR was used to amplify TCRB sequences from cDNA, generating 87-bp fragments that spanned the CDR3 region. Amplicons were sequenced on the Illumina HiSeq platform. On the authors' methods: Synthetic template baselines were used to correct PCR bias computationally, reads within Hamming distance 2 were collapsed, and singletons that could not be merged were discarded. Reads were aligned to IMGT to assign V, D and J genes, CDR3 length, and insertions or deletions at six rearrangement sites. Within each subset, clonotype counts were normalized to sorted cell number, and only after that were true diversity and Gini coefficients computed with the tcR R package. Repertoire sharing was quantified using the overlap coefficient calculated on TCRB nucleotide sequences. Out-of-frame TCRB sequences from naive cells were analyzed as a proxy for the pre-selection repertoire. TCRdb limited this immuneACCESS table to in-frame rearrangements with V and J called. A share of clones is missing; checked studies link under half to unresolved V genes, and the rest is unexplained. Clone size and the V and J calls come from that table; the DNA yielded D and trimming. This sample gives approximately 260,000 clones in total; over 20% of them show up just once. Around 0.029% of the sample comes from the top ten.

CDR1 DFQATT and CDR2 SNEGSKA are derived from the germline V gene (reference sequence). Trimming costs V 2 bases and J 15 bases, and their ends lie 14 bases apart. Its CDR3 holds 11 amino acids, cysteine through phenylalanine. Only the CDR3 region is kept as DNA, spanning 33 bases read in frame from base 1. Each donor gave one peripheral blood draw, averaging around 120 mL, which was collected into heparinised tubes. A BD FACSAria II and a panel including CD45RO, CCR7, CD25, CD127, CD95 and CD27 were used to sort naive, central memory, regulatory and stem cell-like memory CD4+ T cells. A purity above 98% was achieved for all sorted populations. PBMCs were isolated right away by Lymphoprep density gradient centrifugation and were stained directly, without culture. To minimize batch effects, samples were stained and sorted in pairs, one healthy donor with one patient per experiment. The paper as a whole reports these results and caveats: Naive, central memory and regulatory TCRB repertoires appeared to be more alike among patients than among healthy donors. Because cDNA was sequenced instead of genomic DNA, activated cells with high expression could be over-represented, although the groups did not differ in activation or CD3 levels. Because small numbers of individuals were included in the HLA sub-analyses, any influence of HLA type on TCRB rearrangement was left unresolved. Type 1 diabetes patients showed a moderate but significant shortening of TCRB CDR3 length in all four CD4+ subsets. Shorter templates might have been favored by PCR, but patient and control samples were amplified and corrected together, so both groups would have been affected equally by any skew. Patients with type 1 diabetes made fewer insertions and deleted more nucleotides at VDJ recombination sites, implying thymic rearrangement abnormalities.

About this clone itself: The clone's antigen remains unknown. No base quality values were provided; no much bigger clone lies one nucleotide off.

The source is a woman aged 35 to 49 with type 1 diabetes. The sequenced sample was naive CD4+ T cells from blood. The sample's cell subset or site, from its label and the paper: true naive CD4+ T cells. The chain couples TRBV20-1 to TRBJ2-1, and the D gene may be TRBD1, 5 bases matching. The CDR3 region: CSARLLDSLFF. The DNA is TGCAGTGCTAGACTACTCGACAGTCTGTTCTTC.